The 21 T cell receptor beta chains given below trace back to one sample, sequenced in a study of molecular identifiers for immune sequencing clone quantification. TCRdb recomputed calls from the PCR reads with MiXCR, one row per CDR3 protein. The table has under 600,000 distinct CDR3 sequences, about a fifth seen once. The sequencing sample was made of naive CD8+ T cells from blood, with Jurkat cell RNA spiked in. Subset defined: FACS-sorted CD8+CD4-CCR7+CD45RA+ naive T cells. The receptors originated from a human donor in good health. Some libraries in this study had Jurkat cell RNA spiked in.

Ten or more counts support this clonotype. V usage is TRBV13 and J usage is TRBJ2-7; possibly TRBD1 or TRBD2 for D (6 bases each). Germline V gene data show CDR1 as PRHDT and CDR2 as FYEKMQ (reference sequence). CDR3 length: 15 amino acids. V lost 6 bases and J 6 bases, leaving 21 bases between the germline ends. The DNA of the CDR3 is TGTGCCAGCAGTATAATAGGCCAGGGGAGGTTCGAGCAGTACTTC. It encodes CASSIIGQGRFEQYF. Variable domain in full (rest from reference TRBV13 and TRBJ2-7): AAGVIQSPRHLIKEKRETATLKCYPIPRHDTVYWYQQGPGQDPQFLISFYEKMQSDKGSIPDRFSAQQFSDYHSELNMSSLELGDSALYFCASSIIGQGRFEQYFGPGTRLTVT.

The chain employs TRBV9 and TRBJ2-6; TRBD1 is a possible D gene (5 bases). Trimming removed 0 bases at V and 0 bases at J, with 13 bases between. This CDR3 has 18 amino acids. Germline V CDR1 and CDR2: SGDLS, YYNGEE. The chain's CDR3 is CASSVARTSRSGANVLTF. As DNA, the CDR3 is TGTGCCAGCAGCGTAGCTCGGACATCCCGCTCTGGGGCCAACGTCCTGACTTTC. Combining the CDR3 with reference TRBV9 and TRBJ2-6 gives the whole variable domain DSGVTQTPKHLITATGQRVTLRCSPRSGDLSVYWYQQSLDQGLQFLIQYYNGEERAKGNILERFSAQQFPDLHSELNLSSLELGDSALYFCASSVARTSRSGANVLTFGAGSRLTVL.

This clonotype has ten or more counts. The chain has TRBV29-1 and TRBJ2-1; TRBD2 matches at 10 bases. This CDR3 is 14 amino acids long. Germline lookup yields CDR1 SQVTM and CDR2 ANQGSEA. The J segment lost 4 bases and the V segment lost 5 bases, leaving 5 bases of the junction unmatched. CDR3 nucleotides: TGCAGCGTTATCGGAGCGGGAGGGTACAATGAGCAGTTCTTC. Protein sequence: CSVIGAGGYNEQFF.

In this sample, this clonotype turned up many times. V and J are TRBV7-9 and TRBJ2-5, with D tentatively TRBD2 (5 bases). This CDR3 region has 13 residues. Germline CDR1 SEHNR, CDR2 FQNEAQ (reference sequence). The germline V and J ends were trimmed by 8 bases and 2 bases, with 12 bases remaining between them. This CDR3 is CASVLGLQETQYF. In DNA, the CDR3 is TGTGCCAGCGTACTAGGCCTACAAGAGACCCAGTACTTC.

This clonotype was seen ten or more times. The CDR3 DNA follows: TGTGCCAGCAGTTTGACAGTTTATAGCAATCAGCCCCAGCATTTT. This encodes CASSLTVYSNQPQHF. The V call is TRBV27, the J call TRBJ1-5, with D possibly TRBD1 on 5 matching bases. Trimming removed 3 bases at V and 0 bases at J, with 9 bases between. The CDR3 length is 15 residues. CDR1 and CDR2 (germline): MNHEY, SMNVEV (reference sequence).

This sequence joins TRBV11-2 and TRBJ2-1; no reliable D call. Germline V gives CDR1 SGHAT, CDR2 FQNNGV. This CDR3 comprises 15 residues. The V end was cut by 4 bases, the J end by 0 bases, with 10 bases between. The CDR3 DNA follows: TGTGCCAGCAGCTCAGACTTGAGCTCCTACAATGAGCAGTTCTTC. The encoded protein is CASSSDLSSYNEQFF.

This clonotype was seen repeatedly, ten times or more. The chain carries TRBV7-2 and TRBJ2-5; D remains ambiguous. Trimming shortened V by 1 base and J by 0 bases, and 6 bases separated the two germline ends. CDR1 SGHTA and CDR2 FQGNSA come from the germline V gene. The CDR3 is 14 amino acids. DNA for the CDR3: TGTGCCAGCAGCTTAGGACGGTACCAAGAGACCCAGTACTTC. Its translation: CASSLGRYQETQYF.

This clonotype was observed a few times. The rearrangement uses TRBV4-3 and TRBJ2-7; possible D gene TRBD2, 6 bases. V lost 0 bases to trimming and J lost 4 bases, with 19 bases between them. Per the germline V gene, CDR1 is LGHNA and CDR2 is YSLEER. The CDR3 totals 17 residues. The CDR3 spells CASSQDVGAGLRYEQYF. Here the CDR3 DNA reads TGCGCCAGCAGCCAAGATGTAGGGGCGGGATTACGGTACGAGCAGTACTTC.

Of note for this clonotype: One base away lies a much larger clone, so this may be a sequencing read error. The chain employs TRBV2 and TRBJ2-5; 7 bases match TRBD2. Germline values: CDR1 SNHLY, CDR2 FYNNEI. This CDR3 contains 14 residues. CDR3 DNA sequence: TGTGTCAGCAGCCGACCAGCGGGACAAGAGACCCAGTACTTC. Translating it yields CVSSRPAGQETQYF.

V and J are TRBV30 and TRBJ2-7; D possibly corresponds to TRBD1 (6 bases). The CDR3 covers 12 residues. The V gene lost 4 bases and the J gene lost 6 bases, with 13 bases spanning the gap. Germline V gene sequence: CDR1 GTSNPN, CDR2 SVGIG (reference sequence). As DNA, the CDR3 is TGTGCCTGGACTGATCCCAGGGGCGAGCAGTACTTC. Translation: CAWTDPRGEQYF.

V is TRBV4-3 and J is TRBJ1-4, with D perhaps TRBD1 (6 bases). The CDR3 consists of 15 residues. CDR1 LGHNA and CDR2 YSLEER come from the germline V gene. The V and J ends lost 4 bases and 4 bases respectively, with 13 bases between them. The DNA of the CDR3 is TGCGCCAGCAGCCGAGAGGACAGCCGTAATGAAAAACTGTTTTTT. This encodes CASSREDSRNEKLFF.

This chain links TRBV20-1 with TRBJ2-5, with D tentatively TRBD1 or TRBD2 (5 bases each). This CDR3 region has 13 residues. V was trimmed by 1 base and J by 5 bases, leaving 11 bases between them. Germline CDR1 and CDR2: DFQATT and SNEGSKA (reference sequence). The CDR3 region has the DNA TGCAGTGCTAGAGGCTGGGACCGGGAGACCCAGTACTTC. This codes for CSARGWDRETQYF.

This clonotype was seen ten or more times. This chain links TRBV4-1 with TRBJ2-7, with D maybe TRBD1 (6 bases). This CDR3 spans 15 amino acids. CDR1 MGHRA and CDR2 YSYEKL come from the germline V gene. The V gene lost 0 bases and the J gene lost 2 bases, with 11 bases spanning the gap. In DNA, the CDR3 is TGCGCCAGCAGCCAAGAGAGGACAGAAACCTACGAGCAGTACTTC. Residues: CASSQERTETYEQYF.

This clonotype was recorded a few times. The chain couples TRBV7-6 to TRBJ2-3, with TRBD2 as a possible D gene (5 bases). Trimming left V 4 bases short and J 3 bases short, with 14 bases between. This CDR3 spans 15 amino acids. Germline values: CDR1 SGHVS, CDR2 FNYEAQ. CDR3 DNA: TGTGCCAGCAGCTCGGGGTCTTCCAGAACAGATACGCAGTATTTT. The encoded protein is CASSSGSSRTDTQYF.

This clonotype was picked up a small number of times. The CDR3 region has the DNA TGTGCCAGCAGCCAAATTCCCGGCCGAGGACAGGGTTTTTACGAGCAGTACTTC. Its translation is CASSQIPGRGQGFYEQYF. This chain uses TRBV7-8 with TRBJ2-7, with TRBD1 identical over 8 bases. Germline values: CDR1 SGHVS, CDR2 FQNEAQ. The CDR3 consists of 18 residues. The V and J ends lost 5 bases and 4 bases, in that order; junction bases with no gene match: 19.

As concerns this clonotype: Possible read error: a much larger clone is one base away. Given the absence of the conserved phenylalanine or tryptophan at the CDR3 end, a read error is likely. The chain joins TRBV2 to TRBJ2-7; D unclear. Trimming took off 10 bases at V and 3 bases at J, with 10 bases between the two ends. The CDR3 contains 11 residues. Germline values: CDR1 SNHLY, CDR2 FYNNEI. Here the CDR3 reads CATYRSYEQYL. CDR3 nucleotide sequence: TGTGCCACCTACCGAAGCTACGAGCAGTACCTC.

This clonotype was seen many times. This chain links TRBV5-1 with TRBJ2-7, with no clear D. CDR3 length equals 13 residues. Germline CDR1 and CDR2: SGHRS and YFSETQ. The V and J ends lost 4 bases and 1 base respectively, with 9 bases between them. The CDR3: CASSLDHSYEQYF. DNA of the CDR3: TGCGCCAGCAGCCTGGACCATTCCTACGAGCAGTACTTC.

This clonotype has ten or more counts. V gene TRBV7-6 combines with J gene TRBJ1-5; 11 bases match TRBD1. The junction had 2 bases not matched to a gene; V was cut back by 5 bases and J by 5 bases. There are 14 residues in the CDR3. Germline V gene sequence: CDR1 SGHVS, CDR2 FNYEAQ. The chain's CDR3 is CASSPDRGHQPQHF. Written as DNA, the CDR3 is TGTGCCAGCAGCCCGGACAGGGGGCATCAGCCCCAGCATTTT.

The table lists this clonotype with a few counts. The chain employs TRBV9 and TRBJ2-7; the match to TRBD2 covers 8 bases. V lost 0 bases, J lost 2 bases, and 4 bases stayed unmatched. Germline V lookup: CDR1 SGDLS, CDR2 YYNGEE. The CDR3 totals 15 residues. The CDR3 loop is CASSVAAGDPYEQYF. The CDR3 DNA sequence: TGTGCCAGCAGCGTAGCAGCGGGAGACCCCTACGAGCAGTACTTC.

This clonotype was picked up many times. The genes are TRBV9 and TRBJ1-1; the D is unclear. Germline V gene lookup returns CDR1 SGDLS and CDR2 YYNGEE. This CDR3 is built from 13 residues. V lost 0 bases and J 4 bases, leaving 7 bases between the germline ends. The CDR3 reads CASSVATATEAFF. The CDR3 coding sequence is TGTGCCAGCAGCGTAGCTACGGCCACTGAAGCTTTCTTT.

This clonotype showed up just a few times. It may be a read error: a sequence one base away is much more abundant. The CDR3 DNA reads TGTGCCAGCAGCTTAGATGCAGGGGAGGGCACAGATGCGCAGTATTTT. This sequence encodes CASSLDAGEGTDAQYF. J is TRBJ2-3 and V is TRBV7-9; a possible D gene is TRBD2 (7 bases). The CDR3 is 16 residues long. The germline gives CDR1 SEHNR, CDR2 FQNEAQ (reference sequence). The full variable domain, rest sourced from reference TRBV7-9 and TRBJ2-3, is DTGVSQNPRHKITKRGQNVTFRCDPISEHNRLYWYRQTLGQGPEFLTYFQNEAQLEKSRLLSDRFSAERPKGSFSTLEIQRTEQGDSAMYLCASSLDAGEGTDAQYFGPGTRLTVL.